Reported below is one T cell receptor (beta chain). What it binds is not known. The sample originates from a study of T-cell reconstitution after alpha-beta-depleted transplantation in children. Points from the study as a whole: The study reportedly traced alpha-beta T cells about two months after transplant to several hundred expanded graft clones. Newly made T cells mostly supplied T-cell counts and diversity one year after transplant.

Unique molecular identifiers were used in preparing the TCRbeta library. TCRdb passed the PCR reads through MiXCR, listing each CDR3 protein once. The repertoire has 70,000 to 95,000 distinct CDR3 sequences, 15% to 18% of them found once; the top ten carry around 20%. This CDR3 contains 19 residues. Germline V gene data show CDR1 as SGHAT and CDR2 as FQDESV (reference sequence). Unmatched junction bases numbered 14, after V lost 5 bases and J lost 0 bases. The specimen comprised PBMCs, mostly from graft donor cells, sampled 180 days after TCRalphabeta/CD19-depleted stem cell transplant. This chain uses TRBV11-1 with TRBJ2-4; 9 positions agree with TRBD1. This clonotype was sampled from a male patient under 10 years old who had a stem cell transplant for acute lymphoblastic leukemia, so the T cells may come from the graft donor. DNA of the CDR3: TGTGCCAGCAGCGCATTACCCGGGACAGGGAATTTAGCCAAAAACATTCAGTACTTC. Translating gives CASSALPGTGNLAKNIQYF.